The next 6 T cell receptor beta chains were all read from a single sample in a study of molecular identifiers for immune sequencing clone quantification. Each CDR3 protein is one row after TCRdb ran MiXCR on the PCR reads. The sample records over 600,000 distinct CDR3 sequences, nearly 20% being singletons. The sample taken for sequencing was naive CD8+ T cells from blood, with Jurkat cell RNA spiked in. The subset here: FACS-sorted CD8+CD4-CCR7+CD45RA+ naive T cells. These receptors came from a human donor in good health. Some libraries in this study had Jurkat cell RNA spiked in.

This clonotype was found many times. This chain joins TRBV30 and TRBJ1-5; D remains unclear. The CDR3 is 13 amino acids. V gave up 1 base and J gave up 5 bases, with 9 bases separating them. Per the germline V gene, CDR1 is GTSNPN and CDR2 is SVGIG (reference sequence). The chain's CDR3 is CAWSAHFYQPQHF. The CDR3, as DNA: TGTGCCTGGAGTGCCCATTTTTATCAGCCCCAGCATTTT.

A remark on this clonotype: A much larger clone differs from this one at a single base, so this may be a read error. The chain combines TRBV19 with TRBJ2-7, with no clear D. CDR3 length: 14 amino acids. The germline gives CDR1 LNHDA, CDR2 SQIVND (reference sequence). This CDR3 reads CVSSQGYPTYEQYF. CDR3 coding DNA: TGTGTCAGTAGTCAAGGGTATCCGACCTACGAGCAGTACTTC.

There are many counts of this clonotype. The chain employs TRBV4-3 and TRBJ1-1; maybe TRBD1 (6 bases). V was trimmed by 0 bases and J by 6 bases, leaving 8 bases between them. Germline V lookup: CDR1 LGHNA, CDR2 YSLEER. This CDR3 has 13 amino acids. CDR3 sequence: CASSQDRGSEAFF. In nucleotides, the CDR3 is TGCGCCAGCAGCCAAGACAGGGGCTCTGAAGCTTTCTTT.

This clonotype was counted many times. V gene TRBV7-9 combines with J gene TRBJ2-3; 8 positions agree with TRBD2. Trimming at V came to 0 bases and at J to 2 bases, leaving 1 base not matched to a gene. This CDR3 contains 15 residues. The germline CDR1 and CDR2 sequences are SEHNR and FQNEAQ (reference sequence). For the CDR3, the DNA is TGTGCCAGCAGCTTAGCTAGCGGGGACACAGATACGCAGTATTTT. Translated, it gives CASSLASGDTDTQYF.

Note on this clonotype: A much bigger clone sits one base away, suggesting this may be a read error. This chain links TRBV5-6 with TRBJ1-2; D is unresolved. Deletions cut 6 bases from V and 0 bases from J, with 24 bases between. The CDR3 is made up of 18 amino acids. Germline V gene data show CDR1 as SGHDT and CDR2 as YYEEEE. CDR3 protein: CASTTQKLEKTPNYGYTF. The CDR3 DNA sequence: TGTGCCAGCACCACACAGAAGCTGGAGAAAACTCCTAACTATGGCTACACCTTC. The whole variable domain, filled in from reference TRBV5-6 and TRBJ1-2, reads DAGVTQSPTHLIKTRGQQVTLRCSPKSGHDTVSWYQQALGQGPQFIFQYYEEEERQRGNFPDRFSGHQFPNYSSELNVNALLLGDSALYLCASTTQKLEKTPNYGYTFGSGTRLTVV.

Comments on this clonotype: A much larger clone differs from this one at a single base, so this may be a read error. The rearrangement uses TRBV24-1 and TRBJ2-3; 9 bases map to TRBD1. The CDR3 loop spans 16 amino acids. Looked up from germline, CDR1 is KGHDR and CDR2 is SFDVKD. CDR3 amino acids: CASSDPGQGDTDTQYF. The CDR3 DNA is TGTGCCTCCAGTGATCCGGGACAGGGCGACACAGATACGCAGTATTTT.